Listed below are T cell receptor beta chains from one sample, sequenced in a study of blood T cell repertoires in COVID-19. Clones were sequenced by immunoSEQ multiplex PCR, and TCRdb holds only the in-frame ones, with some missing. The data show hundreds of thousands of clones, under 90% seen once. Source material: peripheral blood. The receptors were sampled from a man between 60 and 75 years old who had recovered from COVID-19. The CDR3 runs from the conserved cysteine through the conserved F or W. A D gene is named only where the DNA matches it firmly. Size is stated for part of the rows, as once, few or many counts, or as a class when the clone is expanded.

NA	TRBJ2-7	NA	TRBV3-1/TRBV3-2	CASSHGYEQYF	TGTGCCAGCAGCCACGGCTACGAGCAGTACTTC
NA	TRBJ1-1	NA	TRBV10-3	CAISDSDRVPFAFF	TGTGCCATCAGTGATTCGGACAGAGTCCCGTTTGCTTTCTTT
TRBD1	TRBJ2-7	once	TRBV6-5	CASREGQGTDEQYF	TGTGCCAGCAGGGAGGGACAGGGGACGGACGAGCAGTACTTC
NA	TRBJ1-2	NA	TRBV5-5	CASSLAFSYGYTF	TGTGCCAGCAGCCTAGCCTTCTCCTATGGCTACACCTTC
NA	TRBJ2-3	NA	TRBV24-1	CATSDTSSTDTQYF	TGTGCCACCTCGGACACCTCTAGCACAGATACGCAGTATTTT
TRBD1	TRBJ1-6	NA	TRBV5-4	CASSQTPNRGKGSPLHF	TGTGCCAGCAGCCAAACTCCCAACAGGGGGAAAGGATCACCCCTCCACTTT
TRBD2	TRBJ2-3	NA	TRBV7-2	CASSGGLVVDTQYF	TGTGCCAGCAGCGGGGGACTAGTAGTGGATACGCAGTATTTT
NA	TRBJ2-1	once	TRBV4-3	CASSQEVSSYNEQFF	TGCGCCAGCAGCCAAGAAGTTAGCTCCTACAATGAGCAGTTCTTC
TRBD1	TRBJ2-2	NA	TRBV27	CASSPWTGTNTGELFF	TGTGCCAGCAGTCCTTGGACAGGGACGAACACCGGGGAGCTGTTTTTT
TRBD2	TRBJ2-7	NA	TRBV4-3	CASSQKLAGKSYEQYF	TGCGCCAGCAGCCAAAAACTAGCGGGTAAGTCCTACGAGCAGTACTTC